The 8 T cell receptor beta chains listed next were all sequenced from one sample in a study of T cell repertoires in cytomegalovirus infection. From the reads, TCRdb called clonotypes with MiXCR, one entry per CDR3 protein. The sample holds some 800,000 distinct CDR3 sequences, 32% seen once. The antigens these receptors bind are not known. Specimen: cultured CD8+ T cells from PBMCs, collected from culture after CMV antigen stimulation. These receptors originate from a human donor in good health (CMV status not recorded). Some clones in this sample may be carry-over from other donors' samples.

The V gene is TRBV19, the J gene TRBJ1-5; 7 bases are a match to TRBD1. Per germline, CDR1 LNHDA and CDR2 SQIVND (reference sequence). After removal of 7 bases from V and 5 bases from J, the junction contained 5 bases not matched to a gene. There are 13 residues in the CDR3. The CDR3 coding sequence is TGTGCCAGTAATACAGGGGTTGATCAGCCCCAGCATTTT. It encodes CASNTGVDQPQHF.

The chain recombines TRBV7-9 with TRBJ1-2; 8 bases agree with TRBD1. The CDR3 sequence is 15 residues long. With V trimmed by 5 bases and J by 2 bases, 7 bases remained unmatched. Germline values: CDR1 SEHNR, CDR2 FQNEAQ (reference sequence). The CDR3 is CASSGRTGINYGYTF. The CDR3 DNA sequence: TGTGCCAGCAGCGGCCGGACAGGGATCAACTATGGCTACACCTTC.

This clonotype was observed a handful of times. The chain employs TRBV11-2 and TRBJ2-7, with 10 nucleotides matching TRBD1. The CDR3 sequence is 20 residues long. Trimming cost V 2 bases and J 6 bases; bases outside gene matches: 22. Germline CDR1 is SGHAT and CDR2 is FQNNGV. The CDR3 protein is CASSLYHNSLSRTGGSEQYV. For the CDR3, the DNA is TGTGCCAGCAGCTTATATCATAACTCACTCAGCCGGACAGGGGGGTCCGAGCAGTACGTC.

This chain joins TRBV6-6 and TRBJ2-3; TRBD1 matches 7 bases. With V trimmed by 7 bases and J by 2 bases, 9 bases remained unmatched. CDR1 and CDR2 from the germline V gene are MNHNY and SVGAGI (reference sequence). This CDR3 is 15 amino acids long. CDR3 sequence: CASMDLGQNTDTQYF. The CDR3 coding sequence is TGTGCCAGCATGGATCTGGGACAGAACACAGATACGCAGTATTTT.

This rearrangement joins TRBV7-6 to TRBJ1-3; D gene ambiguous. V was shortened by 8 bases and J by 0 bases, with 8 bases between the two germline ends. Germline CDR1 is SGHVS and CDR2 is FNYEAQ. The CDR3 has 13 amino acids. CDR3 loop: CASAESSGNTIYF. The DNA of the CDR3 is TGTGCCAGCGCAGAGAGCTCTGGAAACACCATATATTTT.

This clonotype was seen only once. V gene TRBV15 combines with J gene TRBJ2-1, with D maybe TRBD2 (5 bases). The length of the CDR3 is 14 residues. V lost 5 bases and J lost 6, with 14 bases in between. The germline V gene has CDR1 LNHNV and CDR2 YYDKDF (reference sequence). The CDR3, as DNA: TGTGCCACCAGCGCGGCGAGGACTCCCAATGAGCAGTTCTTC. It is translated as CATSAARTPNEQFF.

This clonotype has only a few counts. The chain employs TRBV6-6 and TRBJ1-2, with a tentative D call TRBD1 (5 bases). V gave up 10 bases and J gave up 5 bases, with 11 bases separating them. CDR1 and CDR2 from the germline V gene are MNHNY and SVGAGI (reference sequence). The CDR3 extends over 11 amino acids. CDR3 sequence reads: CANNGGYGYTF. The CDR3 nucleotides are TGTGCCAACAATGGGGGGTATGGCTACACCTTC.

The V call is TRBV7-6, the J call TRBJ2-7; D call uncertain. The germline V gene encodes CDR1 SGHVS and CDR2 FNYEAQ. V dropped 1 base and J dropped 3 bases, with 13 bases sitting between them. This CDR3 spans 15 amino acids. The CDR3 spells CASSLEAGGDYEQYF. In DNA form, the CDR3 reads TGTGCCAGCAGCTTAGAGGCAGGTGGGGACTACGAGCAGTACTTC.